This TCR beta chain is drawn from a study of blood T cell repertoires in COVID-19. Turning to the study itself: COVID-19 samples from acute and convalescent phases originated in the United States, Italy and Spain. The analysed material was cDNA or gDNA that came from T cells, B-cell-depleted T cells, or PBMCs.

Methods used by the authors: Reference gene primer amplification gave nucleated cell count estimates. This table comes from immunoSEQ multiplex PCR, and its TCRdb copy is limited to in-frame clones, with some not included. V and J calls and clone size are as listed in that table; D and trimming were resolved from the DNA. The table lists about 250,000 clones, roughly 85% of them singletons. V was clipped by 1 base and J by 1 base, with 8 bases between them. The CDR3 length is 15 residues. Per the germline V gene, CDR1 is LGHNA and CDR2 is YSLEER. The specimen was peripheral blood. The TCR was taken from a man between 18 and 35 years old with active or convalescent COVID-19. This chain connects TRBV4-3 to TRBJ1-3, with D tentatively TRBD1 (6 bases). This chain's CDR3 is CASSQVGQSGNTIYF. The CDR3 coding sequence is TGCGCCAGCAGCCAAGTGGGACAATCTGGAAACACCATATATTTT.